Shown below are 10 T cell receptor beta chains from a single sample sequenced in a study of blood T cell repertoires in COVID-19. Sequenced by immunoSEQ multiplex PCR; TCRdb stores in-frame clones only, minus some. This sample has some 260,000 clones, with approximately 90% found just once. Sequenced input: PBMCs or T cells enriched from blood (not recorded which). These receptors all stem from a man aged 40-50 years who had recovered from COVID-19.

There are a few counts of this clone. The V and J genes are TRBV5-1 and TRBJ1-5, with D possibly matching TRBD1 (5 bases). This CDR3 contains 14 residues. Between the trimmed V and J ends, which lost 4 bases and 3 bases, there was a span of 11 bases. CDR1 and CDR2 from the germline V gene are SGHRS and YFSETQ. The CDR3 sequence is CASSGGEINQPQHF. CDR3 sequence (DNA): TGCGCCAGCAGCGGGGGGGAGATCAATCAGCCCCAGCATTTT.

The genes are TRBV28 and TRBJ1-5; TRBD1 aligns across 7 bases. The CDR3 is 20 amino acids. After removal of 4 bases from V and 4 bases from J, the junction contained 22 bases not matched to a gene. In germline, CDR1 is MDHEN, CDR2 SYDVKM. CDR3 nucleotide sequence: TGTGCCAGCAGTTCAGAGACAGGGAGGAACTTTGGTGGTAGGAATCAGCCCCAGCATTTT. This sequence encodes CASSSETGRNFGGRNQPQHF.

The chain employs TRBV6-5 and TRBJ2-7, with 9 positions matching TRBD2. Germline assignment: CDR1 MNHEY and CDR2 SVGAGI. With V trimmed by 6 bases and J by 0 bases, 3 bases remained unmatched. The CDR3 runs to 14 residues. Here the CDR3 reads CASRGTSFSYEQYF. The CDR3 region has the DNA TGTGCCAGCAGGGGGACTAGCTTCTCCTACGAGCAGTACTTC.

This clone has only a few counts. This rearrangement joins TRBV7-9 to TRBJ2-1; possibly TRBD1 for D (6 bases). The V gene's germline CDR1 is SEHNR and CDR2 FQNEAQ (reference sequence). The CDR3 is made up of 13 amino acids. V was cut by 5 bases and J by 9 bases, with 14 bases left in between. The CDR3 coding sequence is TGTGCCAGCAGCCCATATGGGGGCGGTGAGCAGTTCTTC. The encoded protein is CASSPYGGGEQFF.

The V and J genes are TRBV27 and TRBJ1-5; TRBD1 agrees at 7 bases. With 6 bases clipped from V and 2 bases from J, the junction kept 4 bases outside the gene matches. Per the germline V gene, CDR1 is MNHEY and CDR2 is SMNVEV (reference sequence). The CDR3 loop spans 14 amino acids. CDR3 nucleotides: TGTGCCAGCAGAACAACAGGGGGCAATCAGCCCCAGCATTTT. Its protein is CASRTTGGNQPQHF.

The CDR3 nucleotides are TGTGCCAGCAGCAACAGGAGATCTGGGGCCAACGTCCTGACTTTC. This gives the protein CASSNRRSGANVLTF. The genes are TRBV7-3 and TRBJ2-6, with D possibly matching TRBD1 (5 bases). Germline values: CDR1 SGHTA, CDR2 FQGTGA. V was cut by 5 bases and J by 1 base, with 9 bases left in between. The CDR3 extends over 15 amino acids.

The rearrangement uses TRBV24-1 and TRBJ1-4, with a tentative D call TRBD1 (5 bases). Germline V gene sequence: CDR1 KGHDR, CDR2 SFDVKD. The CDR3 loop spans 16 amino acids. V was clipped by 5 bases and J by 0 bases, with 12 bases between them. CDR3 protein: CATSGDYKPTNEKLFF. In DNA form, the CDR3 reads TGTGCCACCAGTGGGGACTACAAACCAACTAATGAAAAACTGTTTTTT.

This clone came up a few times. The rearrangement links TRBV9 to TRBJ2-7; a possible D gene is TRBD1 (6 bases). The germline gives CDR1 SGDLS, CDR2 YYNGEE. Trimming pared 4 bases from V and 3 bases from J, leaving 14 bases between. The CDR3 extends over 14 amino acids. The CDR3 DNA reads TGTGCCAGCAGCCCCCAGACAGGACGCTACGAGCAGTACTTC. Its protein product is CASSPQTGRYEQYF.

This chain uses TRBV12-3 or TRBV12-4 with TRBJ1-1; D not resolved. Deletions cut 2 bases from V and 5 bases from J, with 9 bases between. This CDR3 contains 13 residues. CDR3 region: CASSLIAGTEAFF. DNA of the CDR3: TGTGCCAGCAGTTTAATCGCGGGGACTGAAGCTTTCTTT.

This chain uses TRBV25-1 with TRBJ1-3; 7 bases are a match to TRBD1. The J segment lost 1 base and the V segment lost 4 bases, leaving 4 bases of the junction unmatched. Germline CDR1 MGHDK, CDR2 SYGVNS. The CDR3 consists of 15 residues. The CDR3 region has the DNA TGTGCCAGCAGTGCCTACAGGGGATCTGGAAACACCATATATTTT. It codes for CASSAYRGSGNTIYF.